This TCR beta chain was sequenced for a study of beta chain features in type 1 diabetes. What was sequenced were expressed TCRB transcripts, since all of the isolated RNA had been reverse transcribed. TCRdb's copy holds only in-frame clones and misses some; the assay was immunoSEQ multiplex PCR. This table holds fewer than 900,000 clones, about 17% found once. In this sample, this clone turned up a few times. The CDR3 extends over 16 amino acids. Trimming left V 2 bases short and J 0 bases short, with 14 bases between. In germline, CDR1 is MNHGY, CDR2 SVAAGI. The genes are TRBV6-9 and TRBJ2-7, with D maybe TRBD1 (6 bases). Sequencing was performed on naive CD4+ T cells from blood. This clonotype originated in a woman in her late teens or twenties in good health. CDR3 residues: CASSYGDTRSSYEQYF. CDR3 DNA: TGTGCCAGCAGTTATGGGGACACCAGGAGCTCCTACGAGCAGTACTTC.